This passage covers 4 T cell receptor beta chains from one sample sequenced in a study of blood T cell repertoires in COVID-19. The assay was immunoSEQ multiplex PCR, and TCRdb's table has in-frame clones only and misses some. The table lists about 190,000 clones, around 91% of them singletons. Sequences were obtained from peripheral blood. These receptors all stem from a man aged 50 or older with acute or convalescent COVID-19.

The rearrangement joins TRBV5-5 to TRBJ1-5; 9 nucleotides align to TRBD1. This CDR3 contains 16 residues. Germline CDR1 and CDR2: SGHKS and YYEKEE (reference sequence). V dropped 2 bases and J dropped 5; count of bases not matched to a gene: 8. The CDR3: CASSLPGTGRHQPQHF. In nucleotides, the CDR3 is TGTGCCAGCAGCTTACCCGGGACAGGGAGACATCAGCCCCAGCATTTT.

The V call is TRBV6-1, the J call TRBJ2-5, with 9 bases that match TRBD1. The length of the CDR3 is 15 residues. The V segment lost 2 bases and the J segment 4 bases; nucleotides outside the gene matches: 5. The germline gives CDR1 MNHNS, CDR2 SASEGT. CDR3 sequence reads: CASSEPGQGIETQYF. In DNA form, the CDR3 reads TGTGCCAGCAGTGAACCGGGACAGGGAATAGAGACCCAGTACTTC.

This chain joins TRBV7-6 and TRBJ2-2; TRBD2 matches at 12 bases. From germline, CDR1 is SGHVS and CDR2 FNYEAQ. V lost 4 bases and J lost 3; bases outside the gene matches: 6. This CDR3 has 17 residues. The CDR3 DNA is TGTGCCAGCAGCTCCTACGGACTAGCGGGGTACACCGGGGAGCTGTTTTTT. Translated, it gives CASSSYGLAGYTGELFF. Full variable domain (rest looked up from reference TRBV7-6 and TRBJ2-2): GAGVSQSPRYKVTKRGQDVALRCDPISGHVSLYWYRQALGQGPEFLTYFNYEAQQDKSGLPNDRFSAERPEGSISTLTIQRTEQRDSAMYRCASSSYGLAGYTGELFFGEGSRLTVL.

This chain uses TRBV7-6 with TRBJ1-2; a weak D match, TRBD1 (5 bases). V lost 5 bases and J lost 1, with 11 bases in between. The CDR3 has 14 residues. The germline gives CDR1 SGHVS, CDR2 FNYEAQ. The CDR3: CASSPGGLNYGYTF. The CDR3 coding sequence is TGTGCCAGCAGCCCCGGGGGTCTTAACTATGGCTACACCTTC.